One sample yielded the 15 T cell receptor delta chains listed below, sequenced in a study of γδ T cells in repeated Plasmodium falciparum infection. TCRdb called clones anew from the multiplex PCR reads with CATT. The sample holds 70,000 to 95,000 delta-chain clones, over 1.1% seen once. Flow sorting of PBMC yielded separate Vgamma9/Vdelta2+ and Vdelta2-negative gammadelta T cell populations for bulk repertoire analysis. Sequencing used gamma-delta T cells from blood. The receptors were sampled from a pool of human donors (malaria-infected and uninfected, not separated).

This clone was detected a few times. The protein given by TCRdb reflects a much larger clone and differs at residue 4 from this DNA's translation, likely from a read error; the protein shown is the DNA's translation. CDR3 protein: CACVPLSPYTDKLIF. CDR3 DNA sequence: TGTGCCTGTGTCCCCTTGTCCCCGTACACCGATAAACTCATCTTT. The chain recombines TRDV2 with TRDJ1, with D hard to call. The J gene was missing in TCRdb and was found by matching the end of the DNA to germline. This CDR3 is 15 amino acids long. V dropped 5 bases and J dropped 0 bases, with 15 bases sitting between them. CDR1 is GEAIGNYY and CDR2 is EKD in the germline V gene.

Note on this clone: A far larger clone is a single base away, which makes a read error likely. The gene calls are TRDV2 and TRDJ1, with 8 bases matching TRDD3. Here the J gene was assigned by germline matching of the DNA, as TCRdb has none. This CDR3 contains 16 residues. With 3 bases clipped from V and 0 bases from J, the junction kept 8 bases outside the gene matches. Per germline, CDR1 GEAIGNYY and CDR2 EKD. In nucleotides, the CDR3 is TGTGCCTGTGACCTACTGGGGGGGCGGTACACCGATAAACTCATCTTT. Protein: CACDLLGGRYTDKLIF.

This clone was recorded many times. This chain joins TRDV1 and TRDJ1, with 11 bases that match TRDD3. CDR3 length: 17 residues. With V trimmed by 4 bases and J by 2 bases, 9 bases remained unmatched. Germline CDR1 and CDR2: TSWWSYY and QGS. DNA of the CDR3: TGTGCTCTTGGGGTAAGGTACTGGGGGATAACTACCGATAAACTCATCTTT. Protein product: CALGVRYWGITTDKLIF.

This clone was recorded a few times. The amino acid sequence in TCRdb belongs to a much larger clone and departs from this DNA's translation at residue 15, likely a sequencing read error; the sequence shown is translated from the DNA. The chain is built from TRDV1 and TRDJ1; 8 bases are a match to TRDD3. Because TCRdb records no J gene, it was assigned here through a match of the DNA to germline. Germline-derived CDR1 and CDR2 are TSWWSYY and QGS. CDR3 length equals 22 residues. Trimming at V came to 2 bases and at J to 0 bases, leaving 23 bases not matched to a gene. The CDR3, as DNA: TGTGCTCTTGGGGAAGGTCTCTACCGTACTGGGGGTCACCTCCTCTACACCGATAAACTCATCTTT. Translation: CALGEGLYRTGGHLLYTDKLIF.

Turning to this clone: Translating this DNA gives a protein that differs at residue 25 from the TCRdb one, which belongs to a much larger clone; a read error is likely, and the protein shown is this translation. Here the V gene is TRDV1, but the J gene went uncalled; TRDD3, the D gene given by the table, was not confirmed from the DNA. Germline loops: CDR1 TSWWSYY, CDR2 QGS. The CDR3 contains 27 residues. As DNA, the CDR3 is TGTGCTCTTGGGGAACTAAACATCGCCCCCGGGCCTACATACTGGGGGATTGGCGGGATCTACACCGATAAACCCATCTTT. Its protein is CALGELNIAPGPTYWGIGGIYTDKPIF.

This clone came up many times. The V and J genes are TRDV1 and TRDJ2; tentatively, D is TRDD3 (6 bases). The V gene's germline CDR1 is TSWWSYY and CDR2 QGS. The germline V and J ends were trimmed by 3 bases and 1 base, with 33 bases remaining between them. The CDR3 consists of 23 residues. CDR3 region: CALGDTDFRRSGDAGHLTAQLFF. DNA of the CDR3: TGTGCTCTTGGGGATACGGACTTCAGACGCTCTGGGGACGCAGGGCATTTGACAGCACAACTCTTCTTT.

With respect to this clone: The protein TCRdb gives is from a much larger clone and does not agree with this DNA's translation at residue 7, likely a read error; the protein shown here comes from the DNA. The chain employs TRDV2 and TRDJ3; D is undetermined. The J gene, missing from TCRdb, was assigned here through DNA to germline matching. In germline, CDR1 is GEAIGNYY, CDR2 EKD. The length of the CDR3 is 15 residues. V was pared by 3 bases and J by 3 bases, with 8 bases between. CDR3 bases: TGTGCCTGTGACTTCGGATGCTGGGACACCCGACAGATGTTTTTC. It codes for CACDFGCWDTRQMFF.

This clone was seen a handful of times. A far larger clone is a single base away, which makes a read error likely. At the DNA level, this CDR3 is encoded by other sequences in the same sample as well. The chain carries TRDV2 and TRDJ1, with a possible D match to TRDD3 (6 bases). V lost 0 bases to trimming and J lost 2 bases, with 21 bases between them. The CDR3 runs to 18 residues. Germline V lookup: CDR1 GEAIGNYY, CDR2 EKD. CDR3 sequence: CACDTLSPRDTGTDKLIF. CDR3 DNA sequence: TGTGCCTGTGACACCCTGTCTCCAAGAGATACGGGGACCGATAAACTCATCTTT.

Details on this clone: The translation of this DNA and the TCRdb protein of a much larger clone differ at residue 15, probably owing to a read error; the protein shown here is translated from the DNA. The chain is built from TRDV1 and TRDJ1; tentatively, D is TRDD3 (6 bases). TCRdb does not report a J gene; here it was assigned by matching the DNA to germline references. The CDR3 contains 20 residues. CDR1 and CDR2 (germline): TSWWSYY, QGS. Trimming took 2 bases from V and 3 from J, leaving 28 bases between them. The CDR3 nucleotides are TGTGCTCTTGGGGAAAATCCATCCTTGGTGGGGGTTACGTACGCCGATAAACTCATCTTT. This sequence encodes CALGENPSLVGVTYADKLIF.

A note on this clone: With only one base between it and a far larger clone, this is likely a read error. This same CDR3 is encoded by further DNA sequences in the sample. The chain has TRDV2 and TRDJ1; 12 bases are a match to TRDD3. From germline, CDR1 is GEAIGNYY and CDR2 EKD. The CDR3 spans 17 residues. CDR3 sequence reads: CACDSLLGDTDTDKLIF. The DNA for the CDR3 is TGTGCCTGTGACTCCTTACTGGGGGATACCGACACCGACAAACTCATCTTT.

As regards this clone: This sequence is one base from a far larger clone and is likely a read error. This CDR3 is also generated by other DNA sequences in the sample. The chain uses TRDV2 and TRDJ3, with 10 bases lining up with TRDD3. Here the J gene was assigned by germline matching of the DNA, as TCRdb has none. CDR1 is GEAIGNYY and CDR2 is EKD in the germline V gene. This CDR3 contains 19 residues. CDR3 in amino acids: CACDTVLGDRSWDTRQMFF. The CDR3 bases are TGTGCCTGTGACACCGTTCTGGGGGATAGATCCTGGGACACCCGGCAGATGTTTTTC.

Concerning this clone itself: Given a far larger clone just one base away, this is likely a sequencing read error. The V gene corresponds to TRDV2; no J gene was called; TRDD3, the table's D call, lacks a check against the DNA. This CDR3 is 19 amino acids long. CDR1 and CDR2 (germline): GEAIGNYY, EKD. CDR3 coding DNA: TGTGCCTGTGACAGCCTACTGGGGGATACGCGAACCTACACCGATAAACTCATCTTC. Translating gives CACDSLLGDTRTYTDKLIF.

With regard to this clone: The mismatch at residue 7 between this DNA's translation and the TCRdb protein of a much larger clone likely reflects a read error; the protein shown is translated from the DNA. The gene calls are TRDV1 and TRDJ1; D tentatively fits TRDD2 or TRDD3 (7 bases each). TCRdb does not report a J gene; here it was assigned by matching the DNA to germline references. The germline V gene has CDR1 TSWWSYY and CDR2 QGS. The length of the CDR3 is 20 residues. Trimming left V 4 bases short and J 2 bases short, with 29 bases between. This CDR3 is CALGGSVFLLMGIVTDKLIF. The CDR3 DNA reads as TGTGCTCTTGGGGGGTCCGTTTTCCTACTCATGGGGATAGTAACCGATAAACTCATCTTT.

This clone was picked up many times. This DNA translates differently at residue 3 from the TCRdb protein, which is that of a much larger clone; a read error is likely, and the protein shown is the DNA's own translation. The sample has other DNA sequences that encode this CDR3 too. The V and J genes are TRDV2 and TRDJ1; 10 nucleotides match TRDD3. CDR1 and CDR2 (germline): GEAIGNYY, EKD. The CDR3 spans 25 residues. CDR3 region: CARDTVGLGGYAANRVSETTDKLIF. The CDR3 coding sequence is TGTGCCCGTGACACCGTCGGTCTGGGGGGATACGCGGCGAACCGCGTATCCGAGACCACCGATAAACTCATCTTT.

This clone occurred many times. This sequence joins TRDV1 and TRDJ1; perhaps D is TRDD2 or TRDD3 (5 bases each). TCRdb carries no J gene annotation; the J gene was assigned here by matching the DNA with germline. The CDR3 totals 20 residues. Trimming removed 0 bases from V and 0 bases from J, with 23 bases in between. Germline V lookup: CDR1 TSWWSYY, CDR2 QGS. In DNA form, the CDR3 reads TGTGCTCTTGGGGAACTGTGCCCCTACGGCCTTGGGGCAGACACCGATAAACTCATCTTT. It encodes CALGELCPYGLGADTDKLIF.